The clone carrying this T cell receptor (beta chain) was seen a handful of times. The antigen is undetermined. Isolated RNA was reverse transcribed in full, so expressed TCRB transcripts were sequenced. Libraries were prepared by immunoSEQ multiplex PCR; TCRdb keeps only in-frame clonotypes and omits some of them. The table includes approximately 300,000 clones, 8% to 13% detected once. V dropped 4 bases and J dropped 11; count of bases not matched to a gene: 10. The CDR3 length is 14 residues. Germline CDR1 reads SGHNT; CDR2 reads YYREEE (reference sequence). The data were taken from a study of beta chain features in type 1 diabetes. Study-wide findings and caveats: Within each of all four CD4+ subsets, Type 1 diabetes patients had TCRB CDR3s that were moderately but significantly shorter. Naive, central memory and Treg TCRB repertoires appeared more alike in patients than in healthy donors. Reduced insertions and increased deletions marked VDJ junctions in type 1 diabetes patients.

Sort purity for all populations was recorded as exceeding 98%. The clonotype was recovered from a woman under 40 in good health. The sample taken for sequencing was naive CD4+ T cells from blood. J is TRBJ1-3 and V is TRBV5-4; 9 nucleotides match TRBD1. As DNA, the CDR3 is TGTGCCAGCAGCCCGGGACAGGGCCCGAACCCCATATATTTT. It specifies CASSPGQGPNPIYF.